Sequencing of this TCR beta chain was carried out in a study of regulatory T cells in long-lasting Graves disease. On this clonotype: Its antigen is not identified.

Library construction for TCR beta used iRepertoire HTBI primers and Arm-PCR of CDR3 regions. TCRdb used MiXCR to reprocess the multiplex PCR reads, holding one entry per CDR3 protein. The sample consists of 700,000 or so distinct CDR3 sequences, 25% to 35% of them appearing once. The sample's time point: persistent/refractory GD, antithyroid drugs over 5 years with positive TRAb. There was RNA extracted from PBMCs, and the TCR library was made from it. CDR1 and CDR2 (germline): SGHRS, YFSETQ. The V end lost 3 bases, the J end lost 3 bases, and 15 bases lay between the germline ends. This CDR3 region has 15 residues. Study conclusions and caveats: Persistent Graves' patients possessed reduced TCR diversity relative to recently diagnosed ones. Patients with persistent disease showed a bias toward TRBV28, TRBJ1-2 and TRBJ2-5.

The TCR comes from a female donor with Graves disease. The chain recombines TRBV5-1 with TRBJ1-1; a possible D gene is TRBD1 (6 bases). This sample comprised peripheral blood mononuclear cells (PBMCs), obtained when the disease was refractory, from a patient treated with antithyroid drugs. CDR3 region: CASSSQGSDYTEAFF. The DNA for the CDR3 is TGCGCCAGCAGCTCACAGGGCTCGGATTACACTGAAGCTTTCTTT. Supplemented by reference TRBV5-1 and TRBJ1-1, the full variable domain reads KAGVTQTPRYLIKTRGQQVTLSCSPISGHRSVSWYQQTPGQGLQFLFEYFSETQRNKGNFPGRFSGRQFSNSRSEMNVSTLELGDSALYLCASSSQGSDYTEAFFGQGTRLTVV.